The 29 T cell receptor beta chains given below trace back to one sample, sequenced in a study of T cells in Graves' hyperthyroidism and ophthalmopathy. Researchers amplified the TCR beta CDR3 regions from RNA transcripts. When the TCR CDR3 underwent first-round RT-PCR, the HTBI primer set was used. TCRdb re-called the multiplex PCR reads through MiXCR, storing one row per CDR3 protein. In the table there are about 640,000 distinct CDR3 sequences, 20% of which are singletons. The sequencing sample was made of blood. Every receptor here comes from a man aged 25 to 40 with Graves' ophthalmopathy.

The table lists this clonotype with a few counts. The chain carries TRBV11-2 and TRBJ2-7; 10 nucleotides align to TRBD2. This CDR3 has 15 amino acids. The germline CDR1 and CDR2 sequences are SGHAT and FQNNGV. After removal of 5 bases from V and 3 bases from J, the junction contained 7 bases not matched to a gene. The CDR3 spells CASSPAASGSYEQYF. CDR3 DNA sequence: TGTGCCAGCAGCCCTGCGGCTAGCGGGAGCTACGAGCAGTACTTC.

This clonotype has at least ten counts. The CDR3 sequence: CASSLVGTDNYGYTF. In DNA form, the CDR3 reads TGTGCCAGCAGCTTAGTCGGGACAGATAACTATGGCTACACCTTC. The V gene is TRBV7-8, the J gene TRBJ1-2; 7 bases agree with TRBD1. The germline CDR1 and CDR2 sequences are SGHVS and FQNEAQ. Trimming took 1 base from V and 1 from J; bases not matched to a gene: 3. The CDR3 runs 15 residues. Full variable domain (missing parts from reference TRBV7-8 and TRBJ1-2): GAGVSQSPRYKVAKRGQDVALRCDPISGHVSLFWYQQALGQGPEFLTYFQNEAQLDKSGLPSDRFFAERPEGSVSTLKIQRTQQEDSAVYLCASSLVGTDNYGYTFGSGTRLTVV.

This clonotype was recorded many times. The CDR3 reads CASSLFVGESYNEQFF. CDR3 DNA: TGCGCCAGCAGCTTGTTTGTGGGGGAGTCCTACAATGAGCAGTTCTTC. The rearrangement uses TRBV5-1 and TRBJ2-1, with D perhaps assigned TRBD1 or TRBD2 (5 bases each). CDR1 is SGHRS and CDR2 is YFSETQ in the germline V gene. V lost 1 base, J lost 1 base, and 12 bases lay in between. The CDR3 is made up of 16 amino acids.

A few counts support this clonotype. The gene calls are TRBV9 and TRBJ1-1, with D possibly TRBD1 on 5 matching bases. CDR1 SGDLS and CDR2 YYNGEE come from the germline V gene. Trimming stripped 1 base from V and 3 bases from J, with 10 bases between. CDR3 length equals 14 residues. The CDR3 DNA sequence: TGTGCCAGCAGCGTAAAGCCGGGGGACACTGAAGCTTTCTTT. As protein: CASSVKPGDTEAFF.

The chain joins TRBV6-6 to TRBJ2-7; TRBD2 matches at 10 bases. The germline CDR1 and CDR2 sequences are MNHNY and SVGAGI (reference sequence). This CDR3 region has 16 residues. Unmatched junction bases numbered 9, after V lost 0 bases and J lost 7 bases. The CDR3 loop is CASSYSRAGGPWEQYF. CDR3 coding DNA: TGTGCCAGCAGTTACTCGCGAGCGGGAGGGCCATGGGAGCAGTACTTC.

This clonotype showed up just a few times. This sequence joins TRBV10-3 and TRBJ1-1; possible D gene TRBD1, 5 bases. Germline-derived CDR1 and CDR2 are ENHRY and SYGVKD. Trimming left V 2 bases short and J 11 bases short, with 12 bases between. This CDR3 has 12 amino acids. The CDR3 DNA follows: TGTGCCATCAGTGAGCAGGGTTCCAAGGCTTTCTTT. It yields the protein CAISEQGSKAFF.

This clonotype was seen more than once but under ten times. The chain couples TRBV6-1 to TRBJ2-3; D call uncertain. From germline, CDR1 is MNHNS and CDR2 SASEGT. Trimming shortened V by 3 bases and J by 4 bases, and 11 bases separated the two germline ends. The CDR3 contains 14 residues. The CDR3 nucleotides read TGTGCCAGCAGTGACTTCTATCGGGCAGATACGCAGTATTTT. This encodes CASSDFYRADTQYF.

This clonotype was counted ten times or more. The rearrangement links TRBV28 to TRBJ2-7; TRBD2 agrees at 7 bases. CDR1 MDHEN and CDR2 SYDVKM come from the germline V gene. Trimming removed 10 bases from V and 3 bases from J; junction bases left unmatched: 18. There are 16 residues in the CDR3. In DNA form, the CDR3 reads TGTGCCACACATGGCATCCCGGGACTATTTGACTACGAGCAGTACTTC. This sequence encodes CATHGIPGLFDYEQYF.

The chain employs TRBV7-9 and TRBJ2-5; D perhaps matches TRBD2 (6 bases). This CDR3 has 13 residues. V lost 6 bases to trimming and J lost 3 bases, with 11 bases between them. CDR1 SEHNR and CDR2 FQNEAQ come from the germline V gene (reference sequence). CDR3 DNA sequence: TGTGCCAGCAGACTCTGGGGGGAAGAGACCCAGTACTTC. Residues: CASRLWGEETQYF.

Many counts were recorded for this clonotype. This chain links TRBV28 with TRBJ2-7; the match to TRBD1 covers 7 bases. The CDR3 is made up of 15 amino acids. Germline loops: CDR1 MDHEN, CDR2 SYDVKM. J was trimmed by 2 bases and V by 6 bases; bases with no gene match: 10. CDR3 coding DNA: TGTGCCAGCAGCCCGGCCGGGACAGCTCCCTACGAGCAGTACTTC. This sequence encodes CASSPAGTAPYEQYF.

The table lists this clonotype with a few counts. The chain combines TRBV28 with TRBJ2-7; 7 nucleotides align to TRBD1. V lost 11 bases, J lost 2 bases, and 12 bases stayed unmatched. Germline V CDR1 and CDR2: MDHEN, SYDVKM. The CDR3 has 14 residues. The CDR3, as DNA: TGTGCCGCCTCATCGGGACAGCCGCCCTACGAGCAGTACTTC. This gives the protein CAASSGQPPYEQYF. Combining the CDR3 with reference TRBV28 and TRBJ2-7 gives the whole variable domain DVKVTQSSRYLVKRTGEKVFLECVQDMDHENMFWYRQDPGLGLRLIYFSYDVKMKEKGDIPEGYSVSREKKERFSLILESASTNQTSMYLCAASSGQPPYEQYFGPGTRLTVT.

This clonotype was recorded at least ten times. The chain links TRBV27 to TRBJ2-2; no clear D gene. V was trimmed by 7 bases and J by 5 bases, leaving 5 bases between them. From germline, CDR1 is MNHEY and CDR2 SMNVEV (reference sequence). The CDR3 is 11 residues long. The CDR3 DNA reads TGTGCCAGCACTGGGACCGGGGAGCTGTTTTTT. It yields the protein CASTGTGELFF.

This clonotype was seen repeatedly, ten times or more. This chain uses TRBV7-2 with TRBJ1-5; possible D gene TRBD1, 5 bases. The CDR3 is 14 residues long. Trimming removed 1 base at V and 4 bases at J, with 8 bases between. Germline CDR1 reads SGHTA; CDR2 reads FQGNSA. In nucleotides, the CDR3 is TGTGCCAGCAGCTTAGGACAGAGGAATCAGCCCCAGCATTTT. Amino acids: CASSLGQRNQPQHF.

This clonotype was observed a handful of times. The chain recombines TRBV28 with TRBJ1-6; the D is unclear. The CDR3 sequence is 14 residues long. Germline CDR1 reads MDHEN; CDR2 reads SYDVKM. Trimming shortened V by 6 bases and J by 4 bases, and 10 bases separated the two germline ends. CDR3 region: CASRETYYNSPLHF. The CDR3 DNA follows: TGTGCCAGCAGAGAGACATATTATAATTCACCCCTCCACTTT.

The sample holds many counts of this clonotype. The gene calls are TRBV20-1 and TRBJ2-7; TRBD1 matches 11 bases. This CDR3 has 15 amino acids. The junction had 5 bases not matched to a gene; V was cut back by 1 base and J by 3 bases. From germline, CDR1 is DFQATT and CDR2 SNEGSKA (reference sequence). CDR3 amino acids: CSARGEGTGGYEQYF. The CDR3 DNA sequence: TGCAGTGCTAGAGGGGAAGGGACAGGGGGCTACGAGCAGTACTTC.

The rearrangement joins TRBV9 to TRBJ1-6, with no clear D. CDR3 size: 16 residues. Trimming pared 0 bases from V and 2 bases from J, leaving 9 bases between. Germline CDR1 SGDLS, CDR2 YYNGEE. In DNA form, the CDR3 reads TGTGCCAGCAGCGTAGCTGGGGAGACCTATAATTCACCCCTCCACTTT. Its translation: CASSVAGETYNSPLHF.

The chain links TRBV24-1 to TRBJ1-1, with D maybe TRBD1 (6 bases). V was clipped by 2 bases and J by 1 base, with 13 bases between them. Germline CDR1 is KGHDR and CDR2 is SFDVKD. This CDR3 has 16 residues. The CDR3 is CATSDSKGGQNTEAFF. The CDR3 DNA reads TGTGCCACCAGTGATTCCAAAGGGGGGCAGAACACTGAAGCTTTCTTT.

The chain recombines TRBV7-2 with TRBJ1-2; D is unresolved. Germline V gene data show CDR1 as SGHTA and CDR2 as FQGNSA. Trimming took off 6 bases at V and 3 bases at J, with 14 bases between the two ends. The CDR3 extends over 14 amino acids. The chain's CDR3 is CASSSPRDDYGYTF. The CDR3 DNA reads TGTGCCAGCAGTTCGCCCCGGGATGACTATGGCTACACCTTC.

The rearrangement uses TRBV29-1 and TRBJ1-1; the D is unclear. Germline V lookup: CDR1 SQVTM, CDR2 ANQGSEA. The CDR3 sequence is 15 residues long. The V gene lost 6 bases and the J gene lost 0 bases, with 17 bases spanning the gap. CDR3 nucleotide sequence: TGCAGCGTCGGCTCCCCCTACGAAATGAACACTGAAGCTTTCTTT. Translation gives CSVGSPYEMNTEAFF. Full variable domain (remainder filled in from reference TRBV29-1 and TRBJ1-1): SAVISQKPSRDICQRGTSLTIQCQVDSQVTMMFWYRQQPGQSLTLIATANQGSEATYESGFVIDKFPISRPNLTFSTLTVSNMSPEDSSIYLCSVGSPYEMNTEAFFGQGTRLTVV.

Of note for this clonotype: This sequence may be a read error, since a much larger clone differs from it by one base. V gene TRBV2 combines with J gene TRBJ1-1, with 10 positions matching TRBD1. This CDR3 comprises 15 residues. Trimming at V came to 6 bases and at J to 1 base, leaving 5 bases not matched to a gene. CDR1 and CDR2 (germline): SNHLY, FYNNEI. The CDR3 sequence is CASRVDRGRNTEAFF. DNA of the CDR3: TGTGCCAGCAGGGTCGACAGGGGGCGGAACACTGAAGCTTTCTTT.

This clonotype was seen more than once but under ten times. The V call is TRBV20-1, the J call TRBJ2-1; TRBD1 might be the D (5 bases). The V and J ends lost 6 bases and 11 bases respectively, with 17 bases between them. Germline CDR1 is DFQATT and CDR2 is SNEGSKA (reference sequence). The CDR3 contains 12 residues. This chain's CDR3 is CSANNGATQQFF. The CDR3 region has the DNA TGCAGTGCCAATAATGGGGCCACACAGCAGTTCTTC.

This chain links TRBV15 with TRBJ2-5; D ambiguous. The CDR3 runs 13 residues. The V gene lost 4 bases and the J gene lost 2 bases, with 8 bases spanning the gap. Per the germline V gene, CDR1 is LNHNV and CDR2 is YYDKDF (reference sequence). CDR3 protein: CATSTGPQETQYF. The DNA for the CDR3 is TGTGCCACCAGCACCGGGCCGCAAGAGACCCAGTACTTC.

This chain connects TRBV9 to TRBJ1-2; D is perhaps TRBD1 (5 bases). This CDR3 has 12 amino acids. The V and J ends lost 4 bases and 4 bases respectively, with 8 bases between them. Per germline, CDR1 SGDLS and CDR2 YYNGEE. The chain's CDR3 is CASSTGTYGYTF. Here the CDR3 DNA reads TGTGCCAGCAGCACTGGGACCTATGGCTACACCTTC.

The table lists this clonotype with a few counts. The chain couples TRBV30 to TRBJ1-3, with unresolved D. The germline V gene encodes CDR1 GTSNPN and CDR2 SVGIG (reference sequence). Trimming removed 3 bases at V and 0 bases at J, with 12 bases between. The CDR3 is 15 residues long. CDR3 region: CAWSEAGLSGNTIYF. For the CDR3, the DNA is TGTGCCTGGAGCGAAGCAGGCCTCTCTGGAAACACCATATATTTT.

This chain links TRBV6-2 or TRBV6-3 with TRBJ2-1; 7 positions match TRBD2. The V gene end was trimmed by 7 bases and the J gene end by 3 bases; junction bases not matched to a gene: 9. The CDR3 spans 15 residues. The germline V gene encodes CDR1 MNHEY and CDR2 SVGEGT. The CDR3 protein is CASTLAGVYYNEQFF. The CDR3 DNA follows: TGTGCCAGCACCCTGGCGGGAGTTTACTACAATGAGCAGTTCTTC.

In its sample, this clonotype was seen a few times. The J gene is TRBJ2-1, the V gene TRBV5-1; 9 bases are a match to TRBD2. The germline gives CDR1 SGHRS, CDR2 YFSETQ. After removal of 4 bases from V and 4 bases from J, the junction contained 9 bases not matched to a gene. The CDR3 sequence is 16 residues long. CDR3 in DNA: TGCGCCAGCAGCCGAACAAGCCTAGCGGGATACAATGAGCAGTTCTTC. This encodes CASSRTSLAGYNEQFF.

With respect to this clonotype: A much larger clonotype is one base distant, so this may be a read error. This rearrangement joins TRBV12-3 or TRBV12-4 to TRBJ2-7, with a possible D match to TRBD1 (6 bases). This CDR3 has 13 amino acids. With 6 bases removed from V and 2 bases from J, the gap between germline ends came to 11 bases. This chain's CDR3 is CASRRTEAYEQYF. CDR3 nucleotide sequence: TGTGCCAGCAGACGGACAGAGGCCTACGAGCAGTACTTC.

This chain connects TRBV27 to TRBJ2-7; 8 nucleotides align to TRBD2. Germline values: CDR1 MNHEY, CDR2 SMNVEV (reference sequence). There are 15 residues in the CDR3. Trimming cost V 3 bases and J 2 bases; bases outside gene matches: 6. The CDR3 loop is CASSFGGGTAYEQYF. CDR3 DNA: TGTGCCAGCAGTTTCGGGGGGGGGACCGCCTACGAGCAGTACTTC.

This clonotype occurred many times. The CDR3: CATGVAGADTQYF. In DNA, the CDR3 is TGTGCCACCGGGGTAGCGGGAGCAGATACGCAGTATTTT. The chain has TRBV24-1 and TRBJ2-3, with 9 bases identical to TRBD2. The CDR3 is 13 amino acids. Germline loops: CDR1 KGHDR, CDR2 SFDVKD. Trimming took 9 bases from V and 4 from J; bases not matched to a gene: 4.